This T cell receptor beta chain was found in a study of immune heterogeneity within non-small cell lung tumors. Across the study: There was 1 tumor not otherwise specified, along with 10 to 11 non-squamous carcinomas and a handful of squamous cell carcinomas. Overall study findings and caveats: High-frequency clones unique to single sites coexisted with identical dominant CDR3 beta clonotypes that recurred across tumor sites within a patient.

The TCR beta CDR3 region underwent multiplex PCR amplification with 32 V and 13 J primers. In TCRdb, the multiplex PCR reads were re-called with MiXCR into one record per CDR3 protein. The sample records about 21,000 distinct CDR3 sequences, 28% being singletons. Germline V gene lookup returns CDR1 SGHNT and CDR2 YYREEE (reference sequence). CDR3 length equals 14 residues. J lost 5 bases, V lost 6 bases, and 7 bases had no gene match. As concerns this clonotype: What it binds is not known.

As template, the study used bulk tumor genomic DNA at 500 to 750 ng per sample. From each primary tumor, several far-apart biopsies were obtained during surgery. The study cohort was described as untreated, and its members had newly diagnosed non-small cell lung cancer. They went on to have curative surgery. The donors were patients with newly diagnosed non-small cell lung cancer undergoing curative-intent surgery. This receptor was taken from a man aged 35-49 years with non-small cell lung cancer. The specimen was lung tumor tissue. This chain joins TRBV5-4 and TRBJ2-5; 10 nucleotides agree with TRBD2. CDR3 in DNA: TGTGCCAGCACCCTAGCGGGAGCGGGGGAGACCCAGTACTTC. Amino acid sequence: CASTLAGAGETQYF. The full variable domain, rest sourced from reference TRBV5-4 and TRBJ2-5, is ETGVTQSPTHLIKTRGQQVTLRCSSQSGHNTVSWYQQALGQGPQFIFQYYREEENGRGNFPPRFSGLQFPNYSSELNVNALELDDSALYLCASTLAGAGETQYFGPGTRLLVL.